This TCR beta chain is drawn from a study of STAT3 mutations in large granular lymphocyte leukemia. Study findings and constraints: Samples missed the first appearance of the clone. Every T-LGLL patient had at least one immunodominant TCRbeta clonotype.

The sample holds a few counts of this clone. The antigen is undetermined. Germline V CDR1 and CDR2: LGHNA, YNFKEQ. The V gene lost 4 bases and the J gene lost 2 bases, with 17 bases spanning the gap. This CDR3 is built from 16 residues. Assay used: immunoSEQ multiplex PCR; TCRdb lists only in-frame clones, some missing. Among roughly 40,000 clones, about 81% were seen once, and the ten largest hold about 0.45%. The source material was PBMCs. The TCR originated in a human donor with T large granular lymphocyte leukemia. Some clones in this sample may be carry-over from other donors' samples. The chain is built from TRBV4-2 and TRBJ1-2; D possibly corresponds to TRBD1 (6 bases). The CDR3 sequence is CASSPRGGDVNYGYTF. The CDR3 nucleotides are TGTGCCAGCAGCCCCAGAGGGGGAGACGTAAACTATGGCTACACCTTC.